The rows below give T cell receptor beta chains drawn from one sample of a study of T cell changes during pregnancy in multiple sclerosis. The assay was immunoSEQ multiplex PCR, and TCRdb's table has in-frame clones only and misses some. The data hold approximately 34,000 clones, with roughly nine tenths observed a single time. Material: CD8+ T cells from peripheral blood mononuclear cells, obtained before pregnancy. All receptors come from a female donor with multiple sclerosis, enrolled in a pregnancy study. The CDR3 runs from the conserved cysteine through the conserved F or W. Fields, in order: J gene, D gene, V gene, clone size, CDR3 DNA, CDR3 protein. A D gene is named only where the DNA matches it firmly. Size is omitted from some rows. Given values are once, few, many or a class for expanded clones.

>TRBJ1-2|.|TRBV25-1|.
TGTGCCAGCATTTCGAGCTATGGCTACACCTTC
CASISSYGYTF
>TRBJ2-7|TRBD2|TRBV18|.
TGTGCCAGCTCACTCGACGCCCCTAGCGGGACGATGATCTCATACGAGCAGTACTTC
CASSLDAPSGTMISYEQYF
>TRBJ1-5|TRBD1|TRBV4-2|.
TGTGCCAGCAGCCAAGACGGCGAGAGACAGGGTGATCAGCCCCAGCATTTT
CASSQDGERQGDQPQHF
>TRBJ1-5|TRBD1|TRBV12-5|.
TGTGCTAGTGGTTTGCCTGACAGGGGGGTTTATCAGCCCCAGCATTTT
CASGLPDRGVYQPQHF
>TRBJ2-3|TRBD1|TRBV5-8|.
TGTGCCAGCAGCGGGACAGGGTGGAGCAGCACAGATACGCAGTATTTT
CASSGTGWSSTDTQYF
>TRBJ2-3|TRBD1|TRBV5-5|.
TGTGCCAGCAGTCTACCTACGGGACAGCTCACAGATACGCAGTATTTT
CASSLPTGQLTDTQYF
>TRBJ2-2|.|TRBV18|once
TGTGCCAGCTCAATAATAGGGAGTAACACCGGGGAGCTGTTTTTT
CASSIIGSNTGELFF
>TRBJ1-1|.|TRBV30|.
TGTGCCTGGAGTGTACATCGGGTTGGAACTGAAGCTTTCTTT
CAWSVHRVGTEAFF
>TRBJ1-5|.|TRBV5-1|.
TGCGCCAGCAGCTTGGGGGAGGGGGATAGCAATCAGCCCCAGCATTTT
CASSLGEGDSNQPQHF
>TRBJ1-5|.|TRBV7-2|.
TGTGCCAGCAGCCCCGGGGGGGGCATGAGCAATCAGCCCCAGCATTTT
CASSPGGGMSNQPQHF
>TRBJ2-3|.|TRBV11-2|.
TGTGCCAGCAGCCTTCGGAGGTCAGATACGCAGTATTTT
CASSLRRSDTQYF
>TRBJ2-3|.|TRBV29-1|.
TGCAGCTGCAACGGGATTGTGAATAGCACAGATACGCAGTATTTT
CSCNGIVNSTDTQYF
>TRBJ2-1|.|TRBV16|.
TGTGCCAGCAGCCAAGGGGGACTTTCCTACAATGAGCAGTTCTTC
CASSQGGLSYNEQFF
>TRBJ1-1|TRBD1|TRBV9|.
TGTGCCAGCAGCGGTTCCGGGACAGGGTCCACTGAAGCTTTCTTT
CASSGSGTGSTEAFF
>TRBJ2-7|TRBD1|TRBV11-1|once
TGTGCCAGCAGCTATCCTGGGACAGGAGGACGCGAGCAGTACTTC
CASSYPGTGGREQYF
>TRBJ1-1|TRBD1|TRBV27|.
TGTGCCAGTGGGACAGGGGGAACTGAAGCTTTCTTT
CASGTGGTEAFF
>TRBJ2-7|TRBD2|TRBV4-2|.
TGTGCCAGCAGCCACCCATCCCGGCCAGCGGGGGGGCCCGAGGAGTCCTACGAGCAGTACTTC
CASSHPSRPAGGPEESYEQYF
>TRBJ1-2|TRBD1|TRBV10-3|.
TGTGCCATCAGGGGGACAGGCGCTAGGGACGGCTACACCTTC
CAIRGTGARDGYTF
>TRBJ1-1|.|TRBV4-1|.
TGCGCCAGCAGGGACAGCATGAACACTGAAGCTTTCTTT
CASRDSMNTEAFF
>TRBJ1-2|.|TRBV14|.
TGTGCCAGCAGCCAAGAAGGGGGCTATGGCTACACCTTC
CASSQEGGYGYTF
>TRBJ2-7|TRBD1|TRBV5-1|.
TGCGCCAGCAGCTTTTGGGACAGGGCTGACGAGCAGTACTTC
CASSFWDRADEQYF
>TRBJ1-2|.|TRBV28|few
TGTGCCAGCAGTCCAAGGAGGGGGGGTGCGGGCTACACCTTC
CASSPRRGGAGYTF
>TRBJ2-7|TRBD2|TRBV7-9|.
TGTGCCAGCAGCTCCGGGACTAGCGGATCCTACGAGCAGTACTTC
CASSSGTSGSYEQYF
>TRBJ2-6|.|TRBV10-3|.
TGTGCCATCAGTGCGGAGAGCTCTGGGGCCAACGTCCTGACTTTC
CAISAESSGANVLTF
>TRBJ2-3|.|TRBV6-1|few
TGTGCCAGCAGTGAACTTGGGGGCGAGGGGGCAGATACGCAGTATTTT
CASSELGGEGADTQYF
>TRBJ1-2|.|TRBV4-1|.
TGCGCCAGCAGCCAAGATAAGACTGAATACTATGGCTACACCTTC
CASSQDKTEYYGYTF
>TRBJ2-1|.|TRBV28|.
TGTGCCAGCGCCTATGGAGAGTCCATCAATGAGCAGTTCTTC
CASAYGESINEQFF
>TRBJ2-1|TRBD1|TRBV5-1|.
TGCGCCAGCAGCGTCGGACAGGCGGGCAATGAGCAGTTCTTC
CASSVGQAGNEQFF
>TRBJ1-4|.|TRBV6-5|.
TGTGCCAGCAGTTACGCGTCAGGGCCGGGTGAAAAACTGTTTTTT
CASSYASGPGEKLFF
>TRBJ2-5|.|TRBV6-5|.
TGTGCCAGCAGTTACGGACTTCAAGAGACCCAGTACTTC
CASSYGLQETQYF
>TRBJ2-1|.|TRBV27|.
TGTGCCAGCAGTTGGCTCAATGAGCAGTTCTTC
CASSWLNEQFF
>TRBJ1-5|TRBD1|TRBV5-1|.
TGCGCCAGCAGCTTGGGAGGGGGCGGTCAGCCCCAGCATTTT
CASSLGGGGQPQHF
>TRBJ2-1|TRBD1|TRBV4-1|.
TGCGCCAGCAGCTGGGCGACAGGGCCCTACAATGAGCAGTTCTTC
CASSWATGPYNEQFF
>TRBJ1-1|.|TRBV12-5|.
TGTGCTAGTGGTTTGGTACTAGACGGGAACACTGAAGCTTTCTTT
CASGLVLDGNTEAFF
>TRBJ2-7|.|TRBV7-6|once
TGTGCCAGCAGCGTATCACCAGGGTACGAGCAGTACTTC
CASSVSPGYEQYF